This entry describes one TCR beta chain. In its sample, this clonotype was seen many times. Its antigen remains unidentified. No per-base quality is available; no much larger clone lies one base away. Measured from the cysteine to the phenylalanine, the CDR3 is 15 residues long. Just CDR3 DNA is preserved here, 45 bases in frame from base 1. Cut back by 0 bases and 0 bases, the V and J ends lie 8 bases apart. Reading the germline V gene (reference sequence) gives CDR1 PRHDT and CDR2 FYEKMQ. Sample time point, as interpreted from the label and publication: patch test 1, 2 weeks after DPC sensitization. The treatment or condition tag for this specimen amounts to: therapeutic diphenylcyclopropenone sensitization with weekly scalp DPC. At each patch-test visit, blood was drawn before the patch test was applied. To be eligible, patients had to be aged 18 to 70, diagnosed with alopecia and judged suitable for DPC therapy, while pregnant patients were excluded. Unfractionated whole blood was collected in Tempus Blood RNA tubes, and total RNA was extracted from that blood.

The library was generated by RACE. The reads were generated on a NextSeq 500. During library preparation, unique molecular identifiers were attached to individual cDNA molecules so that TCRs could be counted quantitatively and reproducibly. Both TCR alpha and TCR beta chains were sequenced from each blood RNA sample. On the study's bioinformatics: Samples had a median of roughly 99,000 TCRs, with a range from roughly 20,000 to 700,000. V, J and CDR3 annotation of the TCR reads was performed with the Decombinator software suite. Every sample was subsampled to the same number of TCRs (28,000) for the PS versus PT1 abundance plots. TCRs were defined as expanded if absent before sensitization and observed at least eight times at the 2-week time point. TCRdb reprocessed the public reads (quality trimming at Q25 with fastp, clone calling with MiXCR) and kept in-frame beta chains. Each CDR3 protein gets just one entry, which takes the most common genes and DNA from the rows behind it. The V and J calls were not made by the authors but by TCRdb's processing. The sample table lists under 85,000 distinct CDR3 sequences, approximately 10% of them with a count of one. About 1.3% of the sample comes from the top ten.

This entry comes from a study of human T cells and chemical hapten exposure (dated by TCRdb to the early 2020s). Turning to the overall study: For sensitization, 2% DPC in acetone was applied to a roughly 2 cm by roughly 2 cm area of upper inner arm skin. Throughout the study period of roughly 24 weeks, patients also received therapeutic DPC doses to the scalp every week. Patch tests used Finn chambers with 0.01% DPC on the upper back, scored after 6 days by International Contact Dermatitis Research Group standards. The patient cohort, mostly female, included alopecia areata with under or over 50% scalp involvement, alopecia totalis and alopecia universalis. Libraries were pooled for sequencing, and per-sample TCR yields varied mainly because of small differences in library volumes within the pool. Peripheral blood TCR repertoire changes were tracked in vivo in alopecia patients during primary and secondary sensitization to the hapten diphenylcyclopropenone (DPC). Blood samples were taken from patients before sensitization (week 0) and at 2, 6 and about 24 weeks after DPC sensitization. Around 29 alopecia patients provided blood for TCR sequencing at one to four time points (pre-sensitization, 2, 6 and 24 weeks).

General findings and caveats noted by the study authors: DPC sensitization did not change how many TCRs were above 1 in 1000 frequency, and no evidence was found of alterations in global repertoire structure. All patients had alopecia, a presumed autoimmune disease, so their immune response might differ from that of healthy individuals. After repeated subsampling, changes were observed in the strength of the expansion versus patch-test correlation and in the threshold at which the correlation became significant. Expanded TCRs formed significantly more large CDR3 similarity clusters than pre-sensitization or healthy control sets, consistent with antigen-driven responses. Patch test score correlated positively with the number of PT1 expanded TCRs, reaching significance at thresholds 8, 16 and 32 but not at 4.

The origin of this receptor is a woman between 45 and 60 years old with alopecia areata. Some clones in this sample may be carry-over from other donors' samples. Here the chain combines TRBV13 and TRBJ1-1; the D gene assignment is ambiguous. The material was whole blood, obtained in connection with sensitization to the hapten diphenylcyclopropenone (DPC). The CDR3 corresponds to CASSLGGIMNTEAFF. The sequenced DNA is TGTGCCAGCAGCTTAGGGGGGATCATGAACACTGAAGCTTTCTTT.